What follows are 3 T cell receptor beta chains derived from one specimen sequenced in a study of T-cell reconstitution after alpha-beta-depleted transplantation in children. Unique molecular identifiers were built into the TCRbeta library. TCRdb fed the PCR reads into MiXCR, producing one record per CDR3 protein. The data hold 490,000 or so distinct CDR3 sequences, with under 15% observed a single time. Sample: PBMCs from the stem cell graft donor, taken from the stem cell graft. The receptors here all came from a human donor who donated a stem cell graft to a child with combined immunodeficiency.

This clonotype was observed at least ten times. V is TRBV12-3 or TRBV12-4 and J is TRBJ2-3, with D possibly being TRBD2 (6 bases). The ends were cut back, 3 bases at V and 5 bases at J, with 9 bases in the middle. CDR3 length: 13 amino acids. This CDR3 is CASSFRAGDTQYF. CDR3 bases: TGTGCCAGCAGTTTCAGAGCGGGAGATACGCAGTATTTT.

This chain uses TRBV2 with TRBJ2-5; TRBD2 might be the D (6 bases). CDR1 and CDR2 (germline): SNHLY, FYNNEI. V lost 1 base, J lost 1 base, and 13 bases lay in between. This CDR3 spans 16 amino acids. The CDR3 coding sequence is TGTGCCAGCAGTGAAGAAACTCTAGCGTCCCAAGAGACCCAGTACTTC. Translation gives CASSEETLASQETQYF. The full variable domain, with the rest looked up from reference TRBV2 and TRBJ2-5, is EPEVTQTPSHQVTQMGQEVILRCVPISNHLYFYWYRQILGQKVEFLVSFYNNEISEKSEIFDDQFSVERPDGSNFTLKIRSTKLEDSAMYFCASSEETLASQETQYFGPGTRLLVL.

V and J are TRBV20-1 and TRBJ2-1, with 11 bases fitting TRBD2. The junction had 8 bases not matched to a gene; V was cut back by 6 bases and J by 7 bases. CDR3 length equals 14 residues. The V gene's germline CDR1 is DFQATT and CDR2 SNEGSKA (reference sequence). In nucleotides, the CDR3 is TGCAGTGCCTCCCCTAGCGGGAGGCGAAATGAGCAGTTCTTC. Amino acid sequence: CSASPSGRRNEQFF.